A selection of T cell receptor beta chains follows, all from one sample in a study of control samples from healthy donors and cancer patients. Sequencing used immunoSEQ multiplex PCR; TCRdb keeps in-frame clones, though not all of them. The sample carries some 140,000 clones, 80% to 90% recorded once. Sequencing was done on a sample of blood. These receptors were collected from a woman younger than 45 in good health. CDR3s include the opening cysteine and the closing phenylalanine or tryptophan. The D gene is left open where the match is weak. Rows give clone size only sometimes, using once, few, many, or a class for an expanded clone.

V: TRBV7-9; D: TRBD2; J: TRBJ2-3; size: -; CDR3: CASSLVASGRNPTDTQYF; DNA: TGTGCCAGCAGCTTAGTGGCTAGCGGGAGGAACCCCACAGATACGCAGTATTTT
V: TRBV7-9; D: -; J: TRBJ2-5; size: -; CDR3: CASSFSTKETQYF; DNA: TGTGCCAGCAGCTTTTCCACTAAAGAGACCCAGTACTTC
V: TRBV5-1; D: -; J: TRBJ2-3; size: -; CDR3: CASSLASRSSTDTQYF; DNA: TGCGCCAGCAGCTTGGCCTCGAGATCCAGCACAGATACGCAGTATTTT
V: TRBV19; D: TRBD1; J: TRBJ1-5; size: -; CDR3: CASRDRGASSNQPQHF; DNA: TGTGCCAGCCGGGACAGGGGTGCGAGTAGCAATCAGCCCCAGCATTTT
V: TRBV6-5; D: TRBD1; J: TRBJ2-3; size: -; CDR3: CASGQGVPGTDTQYF; DNA: TGTGCCAGCGGGCAGGGGGTACCTGGCACAGATACGCAGTATTTT
V: TRBV28; D: -; J: TRBJ1-2; size: -; CDR3: CASSAPRRFEDGYTF; DNA: TGTGCCAGCAGCGCTCCCCGTCGTTTCGAGGATGGCTACACCTTC
V: TRBV3-1/TRBV3-2; D: -; J: TRBJ2-5; size: -; CDR3: CAISVGVGETQYF; DNA: TGTGCTATATCAGTGGGAGTGGGGGAGACCCAGTACTTC
V: TRBV19; D: -; J: TRBJ1-5; size: -; CDR3: CASSSQGGDQPQHF; DNA: TGTGCCAGCTCGAGCCAGGGAGGGGATCAGCCCCAGCATTTT
V: TRBV27; D: TRBD2; J: TRBJ2-5; size: -; CDR3: CATHPGGAIIGTQYF; DNA: TGTGCCACTCATCCGGGGGGGGCTATTATCGGGACCCAGTACTTC
V: TRBV4-1; D: -; J: TRBJ2-7; size: -; CDR3: CASSQGGAYEQYF; DNA: TGCGCCAGCAGCCAAGGGGGGGCCTACGAGCAGTACTTC
V: TRBV7-9; D: TRBD2; J: TRBJ2-1; size: -; CDR3: CASRLQAGGPNEQFF; DNA: TGTGCCAGCCGATTACAAGCGGGGGGGCCCAATGAGCAGTTCTTC
V: TRBV9; D: -; J: TRBJ1-2; size: -; CDR3: CASSVAGGYGYTF; DNA: TGTGCCAGCAGCGTAGCGGGGGGCTATGGCTACACCTTC
V: TRBV5-4; D: TRBD2; J: TRBJ2-5; size: -; CDR3: CASSAQGLAGPEETQYF; DNA: TGTGCCAGCAGCGCGCAGGGACTAGCGGGGCCGGAAGAGACCCAGTACTTC
V: TRBV18; D: -; J: TRBJ2-2; size: once; CDR3: CASSLTGRQNTGELFF; DNA: TGTGCCAGCTCATTAACAGGGAGGCAGAACACCGGGGAGCTGTTTTTT
V: TRBV10-2; D: -; J: TRBJ1-6; size: -; CDR3: CATTDWDSPLHF; DNA: TGCGCCACGACGGATTGGGATTCACCCCTCCACTTT
V: TRBV5-4; D: -; J: TRBJ2-5; size: -; CDR3: CASSRRGVETQYF; DNA: TGTGCCAGCAGCCGACGAGGGGTAGAGACCCAGTACTTC
V: TRBV5-1; D: TRBD2; J: TRBJ2-3; size: -; CDR3: CASSQGLAAHSTDTQYF; DNA: TGCGCCAGCAGCCAAGGACTAGCGGCCCATAGCACAGATACGCAGTATTTT
V: TRBV29-1; D: -; J: TRBJ1-1; size: few; CDR3: CSVGKGRDTEAFF; DNA: TGCAGCGTTGGAAAGGGCAGAGACACTGAAGCTTTCTTT
V: TRBV2; D: -; J: TRBJ1-6; size: -; CDR3: CASSDLGNSPLHF; DNA: TGTGCCAGCAGTGATTTGGGGAATTCACCCCTCCACTTT
V: TRBV16; D: -; J: TRBJ1-6; size: -; CDR3: CASSLFEGSNSPLHF; DNA: TGTGCCAGCAGCCTTTTCGAGGGTTCAAATTCACCCCTCCACTTT
V: TRBV5-6; D: -; J: TRBJ1-5; size: -; CDR3: CASSLWPPINQPQHF; DNA: TGTGCCAGCAGCTTGTGGCCCCCGATCAATCAGCCCCAGCATTTT
V: TRBV4-2; D: TRBD2; J: TRBJ2-3; size: -; CDR3: CASSLRLAGEVDTQYF; DNA: TGTGCCAGCAGCCTCCGACTAGCGGGAGAGGTAGATACGCAGTATTTT
V: TRBV7-9; D: TRBD2; J: TRBJ2-3; size: -; CDR3: CASSIDPGLAGRLPTDTQYF; DNA: TGTGCCAGCAGCATTGACCCGGGACTAGCGGGCCGACTTCCCACAGATACGCAGTATTTT
V: TRBV6-5; D: -; J: TRBJ2-1; size: -; CDR3: CASSLKTVTYNEQFF; DNA: TGTGCCAGCAGTCTTAAGACGGTGACCTACAATGAGCAGTTCTTC
V: TRBV7-9; D: -; J: TRBJ2-3; size: -; CDR3: CASSLSESTSTDTQYF; DNA: TGTGCCAGCAGCTTATCGGAGTCGACAAGCACAGATACGCAGTATTTT
V: TRBV28; D: -; J: TRBJ2-6; size: once; CDR3: CASEGTSGANVLTF; DNA: TGTGCCAGCGAAGGGACCTCTGGGGCCAACGTCCTGACTTTC
V: TRBV7-8; D: TRBD1; J: TRBJ2-7; size: -; CDR3: CASSYRDRGTRTYEQYF; DNA: TGTGCCAGCAGCTACCGGGACAGGGGGACGAGAACCTACGAGCAGTACTTC
V: TRBV13; D: TRBD2; J: TRBJ2-5; size: -; CDR3: CASSFGRAGETQYF; DNA: TGTGCCAGCAGCTTCGGGAGGGCCGGGGAGACCCAGTACTTC
V: TRBV3-1/TRBV3-2; D: TRBD2; J: TRBJ2-3; size: -; CDR3: CASSQELAGVTAQYF; DNA: TGTGCCAGCAGCCAAGAACTAGCGGGAGTGACCGCGCAGTATTTT
V: TRBV2; D: -; J: TRBJ1-5; size: once; CDR3: CASLRGYNQPQHF; DNA: TGTGCCAGCCTTCGGGGATACAATCAGCCCCAGCATTTT
V: TRBV5-1; D: -; J: TRBJ2-3; size: -; CDR3: CASSLAGTTADTQYF; DNA: TGCGCCAGCAGCTTGGCGGGCACCACCGCAGATACGCAGTATTTT